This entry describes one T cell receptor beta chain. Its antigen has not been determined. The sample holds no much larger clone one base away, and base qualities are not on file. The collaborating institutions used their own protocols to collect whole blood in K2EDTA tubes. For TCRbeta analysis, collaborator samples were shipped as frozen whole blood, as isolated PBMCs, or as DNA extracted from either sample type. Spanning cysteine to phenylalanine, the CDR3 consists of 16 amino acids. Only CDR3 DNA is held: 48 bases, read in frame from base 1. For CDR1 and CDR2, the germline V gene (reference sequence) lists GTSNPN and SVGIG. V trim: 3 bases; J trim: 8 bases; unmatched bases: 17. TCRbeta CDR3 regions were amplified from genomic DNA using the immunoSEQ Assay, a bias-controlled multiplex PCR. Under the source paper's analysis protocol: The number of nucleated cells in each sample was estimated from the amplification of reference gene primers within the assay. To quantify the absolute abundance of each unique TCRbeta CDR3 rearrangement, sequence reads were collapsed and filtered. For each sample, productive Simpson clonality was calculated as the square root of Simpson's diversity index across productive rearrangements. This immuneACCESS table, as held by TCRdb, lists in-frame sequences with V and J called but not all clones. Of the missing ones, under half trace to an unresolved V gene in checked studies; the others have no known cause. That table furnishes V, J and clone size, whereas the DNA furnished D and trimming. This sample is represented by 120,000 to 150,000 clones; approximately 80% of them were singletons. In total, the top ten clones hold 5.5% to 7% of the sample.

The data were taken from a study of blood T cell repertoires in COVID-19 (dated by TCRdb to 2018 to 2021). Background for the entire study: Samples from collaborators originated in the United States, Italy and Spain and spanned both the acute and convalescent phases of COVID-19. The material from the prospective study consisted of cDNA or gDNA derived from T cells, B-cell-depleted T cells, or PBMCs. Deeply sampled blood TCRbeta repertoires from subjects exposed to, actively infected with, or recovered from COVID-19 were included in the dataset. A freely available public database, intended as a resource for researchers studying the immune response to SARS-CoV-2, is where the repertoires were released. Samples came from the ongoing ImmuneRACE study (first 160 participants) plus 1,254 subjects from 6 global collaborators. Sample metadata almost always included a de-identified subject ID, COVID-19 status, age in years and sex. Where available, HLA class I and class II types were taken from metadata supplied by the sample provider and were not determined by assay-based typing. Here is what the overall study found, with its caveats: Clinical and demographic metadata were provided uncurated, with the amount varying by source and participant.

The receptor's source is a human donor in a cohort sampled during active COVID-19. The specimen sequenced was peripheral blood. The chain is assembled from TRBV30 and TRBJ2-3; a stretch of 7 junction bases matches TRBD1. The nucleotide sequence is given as TGTGCCTGGAGCGGAAGCCCGAAGGGGGCGGCATCTACGCAGTATTTT. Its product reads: CAWSGSPKGAASTQYF.